The present entry profiles one TCR beta chain with its context. Its antigen is currently unknown. This record comes from a study of shared clonotypes between healthy human individuals. General study points: The low donor count limited represented genetic and exposure-history diversity. Clonotypes shared by all four sorted-subset donors had higher generation probabilities than non-shared clonotypes.

There were only Caucasian adults among the donors, and all lived in Nashville, Tennessee. The CD4+ fraction was divided into a CD45RA+ naive subset and a CD45RA-negative memory subset. The method was immunoSEQ multiplex PCR; TCRdb's version includes in-frame clones alone and lacks a portion of them. The sample comprises 2 million to 3 million clones, over 85% of which are singletons, and approximately 0.36% rests with the top ten. Germline CDR1 reads MDHEN; CDR2 reads SYDVKM. The CDR3 length is 15 residues. V was pared by 5 bases and J by 10 bases, with 11 bases of the junction left unmatched. V usage is TRBV28 and J usage is TRBJ1-6; 7 bases map to TRBD1. Source material: naive CD4+ T cells from PBMCs. Documented subset: CD45RA+ positively selected. The TCR sequence derives from a man aged 18 to 30 in good health. Some clones in this sample may be carry-over from other donors' samples. CDR3 nucleotides: TGTGCCAGCAGTATCCGGACAGGTCAGGGGTCACCCCTCCACTTT. It translates to CASSIRTGQGSPLHF. The whole variable domain, remainder taken from reference TRBV28 and TRBJ1-6, is DVKVTQSSRYLVKRTGEKVFLECVQDMDHENMFWYRQDPGLGLRLIYFSYDVKMKEKGDIPEGYSVSREKKERFSLILESASTNQTSMYLCASSIRTGQGSPLHFGNGTRLTVT.